The 11 T cell receptor beta chains listed next were all sequenced from one sample in a study of blood T cell repertoires in COVID-19. The method was immunoSEQ multiplex PCR; TCRdb's version includes in-frame clones alone and lacks a portion of them. The data hold 85,000 to 95,000 clones, with about 87% observed a single time. Sequenced input: peripheral blood. The receptor set was obtained from a man aged 60-69 years with acute or convalescent COVID-19.

DNA of the CDR3: TGTGCTAGTGTTCCACTAGCGGGGGGGCCCGGTGAGCAGTTCTTC. Translated, it gives CASVPLAGGPGEQFF. The chain is built from TRBV12-5 and TRBJ2-1, with 13 bases matching TRBD2. CDR1 LGHNT and CDR2 FRNRAP come from the germline V gene. The V gene end was trimmed by 7 bases and the J gene end by 9 bases; junction bases not matched to a gene: 9. This CDR3 contains 15 residues.

The V and J genes are TRBV4-1 and TRBJ1-1, with 8 bases matching TRBD1. V was pared by 1 base and J by 6 bases, with 10 bases of the junction left unmatched. The CDR3 contains 16 residues. Per germline, CDR1 MGHRA and CDR2 YSYEKL. CDR3 region: CASSQVNRDRFSEAFF. CDR3 nucleotides: TGCGCCAGCAGCCAAGTCAACCGGGACAGGTTCTCTGAAGCTTTCTTT.

The gene calls are TRBV27 and TRBJ1-5; D gene uncertain. The V and J ends lost 5 bases and 1 base respectively, with 12 bases between them. The CDR3 runs to 15 residues. Germline V gene lookup returns CDR1 MNHEY and CDR2 SMNVEV (reference sequence). The CDR3 nucleotides read TGTGCCAGCAGTCCCCGCGAGCGCAGCAATCAGCCCCAGCATTTT. As protein: CASSPRERSNQPQHF.

This clone is a singleton in its sample. The V call is TRBV11-2, the J call TRBJ2-7; D is ambiguous. The CDR3 runs to 16 residues. CDR1 and CDR2 from the germline V gene are SGHAT and FQNNGV. The V end was cut by 1 base, the J end by 3 bases, with 16 bases between. The CDR3 loop reads CASSLGLNLALYEQYF. CDR3 DNA sequence: TGTGCCAGCAGCTTAGGTCTCAACCTGGCCCTCTACGAGCAGTACTTC.

This CDR3 is CASSLGGRGSSYEQYF. The CDR3 coding sequence is TGCGCCAGCAGCTTGGGTGGCAGGGGAAGCTCCTACGAGCAGTACTTC. V and J are TRBV5-1 and TRBJ2-7; a possible D gene is TRBD1 (6 bases). V was pared by 0 bases and J by 0 bases, with 13 bases between. The V gene's germline CDR1 is SGHRS and CDR2 YFSETQ. The CDR3 runs to 16 residues.

The genes are TRBV4-1 and TRBJ2-1, with 12 bases fitting TRBD2. V trimming: 0 bases; J trimming: 4 bases; junction bases outside the gene matches: 10. The CDR3 covers 19 residues. Germline values: CDR1 MGHRA, CDR2 YSYEKL. The CDR3 nucleotides read TGCGCCAGCAGCCAAGATCTTCCTAGCGGGGGGGGGTCGTACAATGAGCAGTTCTTC. Translating gives CASSQDLPSGGGSYNEQFF.

The chain joins TRBV3-1 (or the pseudogene TRBV3-2) to TRBJ2-2; TRBD2 matches at 9 bases. This CDR3 contains 16 residues. Germline V gene data show CDR1 as LGHDT and CDR2 as YNNKEL (reference sequence). Trimming took 8 bases from V and 2 from J; bases not matched to a gene: 9. CDR3 protein: CASAPRAGGNTGELFF. The CDR3 bases are TGTGCCAGCGCCCCCCGAGCGGGAGGAAACACCGGGGAGCTGTTTTTT.

The rearrangement uses TRBV30 and TRBJ1-6; D is unclear. The CDR3 length is 14 residues. CDR1 GTSNPN and CDR2 SVGIG come from the germline V gene (reference sequence). V was shortened by 5 bases and J by 0 bases, with 8 bases between the two germline ends. CDR3 amino acids: CAWELSSYNSPLHF. The CDR3 nucleotides read TGTGCCTGGGAACTGAGCTCCTATAATTCACCCCTCCACTTT.

The rearrangement joins TRBV14 to TRBJ2-1, with D unclear. V gave up 4 bases and J gave up 1 base, with 14 bases separating them. The CDR3 spans 16 residues. CDR1 and CDR2 (germline): SGHDN, FVKESK. DNA for the CDR3: TGTGCCAGCAGCCCAGCTGCAGCGCCTTCCTACAATGAGCAGTTCTTC. Amino acids: CASSPAAAPSYNEQFF.

The CDR3 bases are TGTGCCAGCAGCCAACGCCGGGACATTGGTAGGGGGAACACTGAAGCTTTCTTT. As protein: CASSQRRDIGRGNTEAFF. The gene calls are TRBV3-1 (or the pseudogene TRBV3-2) and TRBJ1-1; tentatively, D is TRBD1 (6 bases). The ends were cut back, 2 bases at V and 1 base at J, with 20 bases in the middle. Germline assignment: CDR1 LGHDT and CDR2 YNNKEL (reference sequence). This CDR3 comprises 18 residues.

The chain combines TRBV12-3 or TRBV12-4 with TRBJ1-3, with D uncertain. CDR3 length: 13 amino acids. Trimming removed 6 bases from V and 2 bases from J, with 8 bases in between. The DNA of the CDR3 is TGTGCCAGCAGACGGACTCCTGGAAACACCATATATTTT. Protein product: CASRRTPGNTIYF.